This T cell receptor beta chain appears in the sequencing data of a study of Graves' ophthalmopathy and Graves' hyperthyroidism. Background on the study: The collection of peripheral blood took place at initial diagnosis, before any treatment.

RNA transcripts were the source from which TCR beta CDR3 regions were amplified. A first-round RT-PCR used HTBI primers, followed by a second-round multiplex PCR. Using its own MiXCR run on the multiplex PCR reads, TCRdb lists one record per CDR3 protein. Counted here are 350,000 to 450,000 distinct CDR3 sequences, roughly 21% occurring once; the ten biggest clones make up roughly 3%. Germline CDR1 and CDR2: MNHNS and SASEGT. The V end lost 2 bases, the J end lost 3 bases, and 14 bases lay between the germline ends. The CDR3 is 15 residues long. Ineligible for inclusion were patients with other autoimmune diseases, uncontrolled infections, pregnancy or lactation. Someone took the PBMCs out of 10 ml of fresh peripheral blood. This clonotype was observed at least ten times. Antigen unknown. Study-wide results and caveats: Among thyroid clonotypes expanded above 0.001 frequency, most also appeared in blood.

Material for sequencing was peripheral blood. This clonotype originated in a woman between 18 and 29 years old with stable Graves' hyperthyroidism. V usage is TRBV6-1 and J usage is TRBJ2-7; D is undetermined. CDR3 in amino acids: CASSEWESFVYEQYF. The CDR3, as DNA: TGTGCCAGCAGTGAATGGGAATCATTCGTCTACGAGCAGTACTTC.